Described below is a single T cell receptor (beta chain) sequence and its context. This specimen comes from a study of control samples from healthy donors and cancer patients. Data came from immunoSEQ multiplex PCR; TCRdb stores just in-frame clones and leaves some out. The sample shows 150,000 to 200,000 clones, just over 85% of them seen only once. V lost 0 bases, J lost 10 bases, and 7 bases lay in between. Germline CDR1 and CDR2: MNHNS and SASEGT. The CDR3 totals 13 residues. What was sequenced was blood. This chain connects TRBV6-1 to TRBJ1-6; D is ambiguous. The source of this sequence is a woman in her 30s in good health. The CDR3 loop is CASSEASRSPLHF. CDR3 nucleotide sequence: TGTGCCAGCAGTGAAGCTTCCCGGTCACCCCTCCACTTT.